One T cell receptor beta chain is described in this entry. The J segment lost 6 bases and the V segment lost 3 bases, leaving 8 bases of the junction unmatched. This CDR3 contains 16 residues. Germline lookup yields CDR1 SGHVS and CDR2 FQNEAQ. In each case, RNA was isolated and then reverse transcribed into cDNA as the sequencing template. Only in-frame clones appear in the TCRdb table, and some are missing; sequencing was by immunoSEQ multiplex PCR. The table lists about 190,000 clones, about 60% of them singletons, with around 12% in the top ten. This record belongs to a study of CD8+ T cells in alopecia areata. Study as a whole: Severity scoring for treated patients was based on the percentage of affected scalp area.

The sample's treatment: oral pan-JAK inhibitor, 5-10 mg twice daily. V gene TRBV7-8 combines with J gene TRBJ1-2; 12 bases fit TRBD1. This clonotype originated in a human donor with alopecia areata. The specimen comprised CD8+ T cells sorted from blood, sampled at week 24, from a patient treated with tofacitinib. The CDR3 is CASSLYRDRGLHGYTF. The CDR3 coding sequence is TGTGCCAGCAGCTTGTACCGGGACAGGGGGCTTCATGGCTACACCTTC.